The 11 T cell receptor beta chains listed next were all sequenced from one sample in a study of T-cell reconstitution after alpha-beta-depleted transplantation in children. Unique molecular identifiers were incorporated into the prepared TCRbeta library. TCRdb used MiXCR to reprocess the PCR reads, holding one entry per CDR3 protein. The sample shows 440,000 or so distinct CDR3 sequences, about 45% of them seen only once. The source was PBMCs, collected before TCRalphabeta/CD19-depleted stem cell transplant. The receptors stem from a girl aged 2 to 9 with aplastic anemia, due to receive a stem cell transplant.

The V call is TRBV20-1, the J call TRBJ2-5, with a tentative D call TRBD1 (6 bases). The CDR3 contains 14 residues. Germline V gene sequence: CDR1 DFQATT, CDR2 SNEGSKA (reference sequence). V gave up 3 bases and J gave up 4 bases, with 15 bases separating them. CDR3 in DNA: TGCAGTGCTAGCCTAGGTGGGGGCCGAGAGACCCAGTACTTC. This encodes CSASLGGGRETQYF.

This clonotype was detected many times. This chain joins TRBV5-1 and TRBJ2-3; TRBD2 aligns across 8 bases. With V trimmed by 5 bases and J by 2 bases, 7 bases remained unmatched. CDR3 length: 15 amino acids. The germline CDR1 and CDR2 sequences are SGHRS and YFSETQ. The CDR3: CASRAGTRVTDTQYF. The CDR3 region has the DNA TGCGCCAGCAGGGCCGGGACTAGAGTCACAGATACGCAGTATTTT.

The chain recombines TRBV5-5 with TRBJ1-4; D not certain. The CDR3 has 16 amino acids. V lost 1 base, J lost 4 bases, and 14 bases lay in between. The germline V gene encodes CDR1 SGHKS and CDR2 YYEKEE (reference sequence). In DNA, the CDR3 is TGTGCCAGCAGCTTGACGGCGACCCGAATTAATGAAAAACTGTTTTTT. It yields the protein CASSLTATRINEKLFF.

This clonotype was seen a single time. V usage is TRBV18 and J usage is TRBJ2-5, with D possibly being TRBD2 (6 bases). Germline values: CDR1 KGHSH, CDR2 LQKENI. Trimming took off 5 bases at V and 5 bases at J, with 21 bases between the two ends. CDR3 length: 16 amino acids. The CDR3 reads CASSSAGTPVRETQYF. CDR3 DNA sequence: TGTGCCAGCTCATCTGCAGGGACTCCAGTGCGGGAGACCCAGTACTTC. The full variable domain, in which reference TRBV18 and TRBJ2-5 provide the parts outside the CDR3, is NAGVMQNPRHLVRRRGQEARLRCSPMKGHSHVYWYRQLPEEGLKFMVYLQKENIIDESGMPKERFSAEFPKEGPSILRIQQVVRGDSAAYFCASSSAGTPVRETQYFGPGTRLLVL.

CDR3 sequence: CASSLGTGGVSYEQYF. The CDR3 bases are TGTGCCAGCAGTCTTGGTACAGGGGGCGTTTCCTACGAGCAGTACTTC. The V gene is TRBV6-1, the J gene TRBJ2-7; 9 bases agree with TRBD1. The germline CDR1 and CDR2 sequences are MNHNS and SASEGT. The V gene end was trimmed by 5 bases and the J gene end by 1 base; junction bases not matched to a gene: 9. This CDR3 is 16 amino acids long.

This clonotype occurred a few times. The chain carries TRBV5-1 and TRBJ1-2; D call uncertain. The CDR3 is 14 amino acids. Germline assignment: CDR1 SGHRS and CDR2 YFSETQ. V shed 0 bases and J shed 4 bases, with 10 bases lying between them. For the CDR3, the DNA is TGCGCCAGCAGCTTGGAGTGGGGTGGCTATGGCTACACCTTC. Translating it yields CASSLEWGGYGYTF.

The rearrangement joins TRBV5-4 to TRBJ2-6; D is possibly TRBD1 (6 bases). CDR1 SGHNT and CDR2 YYREEE come from the germline V gene (reference sequence). Deletions cut 4 bases from V and 0 bases from J, with 14 bases between. CDR3 size: 17 residues. CDR3 bases: TGTGCCAGCAGCGCCGGGACACTCAACTCTGGGGCCAACGTCCTGACTTTC. It encodes CASSAGTLNSGANVLTF.

The chain recombines TRBV5-5 with TRBJ1-2; tentative D call: TRBD1 (6 bases). Germline-derived CDR1 and CDR2 are SGHKS and YYEKEE (reference sequence). V was cut by 3 bases and J by 3 bases, with 15 bases left in between. The CDR3 spans 15 residues. The CDR3 DNA reads TGTGCCAGCAGCTCCACAGGGATGTACGACTATGGCTACACCTTC. Translated, it gives CASSSTGMYDYGYTF.

In its sample, this clonotype was seen a few times. This chain links TRBV10-2 with TRBJ2-3, with D unclear. This CDR3 contains 13 residues. The V gene's germline CDR1 is WSHSY and CDR2 SAAADI. V dropped 7 bases and J dropped 1 base, with 9 bases sitting between them. The CDR3 coding sequence is TGCGCCAGCAATTCCCGGGGCACAGATACGCAGTATTTT. Translating gives CASNSRGTDTQYF.

This rearrangement joins TRBV20-1 to TRBJ2-5; weak D call: TRBD1 (6 bases). Deletions cut 0 bases from V and 2 bases from J, with 16 bases between. The germline CDR1 and CDR2 sequences are DFQATT and SNEGSKA (reference sequence). The CDR3 is made up of 16 amino acids. The chain's CDR3 is CSARDRHGQKQETQYF. CDR3 DNA sequence: TGCAGTGCTAGAGATCGTCATGGACAGAAGCAAGAGACCCAGTACTTC.

The DNA of the CDR3 is TGTGCCAGCTCCTCGGAGGGCGGGATCGGCTACAATGAGCAGTTCTTC. Protein product: CASSSEGGIGYNEQFF. The chain carries TRBV18 and TRBJ2-1; D may be TRBD2 (6 bases). Trimming cost V 6 bases and J 3 bases, with 18 bases left between them. The CDR3 is made up of 16 amino acids. Germline V lookup: CDR1 KGHSH, CDR2 LQKENI.